The 16 T cell receptor beta chains given below trace back to one sample, sequenced in a study of blood T cell repertoires in COVID-19. Measured with immunoSEQ multiplex PCR; TCRdb has only the in-frame clones, and not every one. Counted here are about 250,000 clones, 70% to 90% occurring once; the ten biggest clones make up under 4%. The sample taken for sequencing was peripheral blood. The receptor source for this set is a man aged 18 to 29 with active or convalescent COVID-19.

This clone was seen more than once but under ten times. The rearrangement uses TRBV12-3 or TRBV12-4 and TRBJ1-1; perhaps TRBD1 as D (6 bases). The germline V and J ends were trimmed by 8 bases and 5 bases, with 15 bases remaining between them. The CDR3 spans 13 residues. The CDR3 sequence: CASLPQQGTEAFF. As DNA, the CDR3 is TGTGCCAGCCTTCCCCAACAGGGTACTGAAGCTTTCTTT.

The chain combines TRBV6-5 with TRBJ1-1; maybe TRBD1 (5 bases). There are 13 residues in the CDR3. The germline CDR1 and CDR2 sequences are MNHEY and SVGAGI. Trimming removed 2 bases from V and 5 bases from J, with 9 bases in between. The CDR3 reads CASSYIGGTEAFF. Here the CDR3 DNA reads TGTGCCAGCAGTTACATCGGGGGTACTGAAGCTTTCTTT.

The chain recombines TRBV11-2 with TRBJ1-2, with a possible D match to TRBD1 (6 bases). The CDR3 extends over 13 amino acids. V lost 4 bases to trimming and J lost 5 bases, with 11 bases between them. Germline V gives CDR1 SGHAT, CDR2 FQNNGV. In nucleotides, the CDR3 is TGTGCCAGCAGCTCGACAGGAATTTATGGCTACACCTTC. Translated, it gives CASSSTGIYGYTF.

Remarks on this clone: The same CDR3 also results from other DNA sequences found in this sample. This sequence joins TRBV4-3 and TRBJ2-7; TRBD2 might be the D (7 bases). With 0 bases removed from V and 4 bases from J, the gap between germline ends came to 13 bases. CDR3 length: 15 residues. Germline loops: CDR1 LGHNA, CDR2 YSLEER. CDR3 sequence (DNA): TGCGCCAGCAGCCAAGAAGGACGGGGGGCTTACGAGCAGTACTTC. It yields the protein CASSQEGRGAYEQYF.

The gene calls are TRBV28 and TRBJ1-4; D is perhaps TRBD1 (5 bases). V lost 6 bases and J 7 bases, leaving 9 bases between the germline ends. The CDR3 has 12 residues. Germline CDR1 reads MDHEN; CDR2 reads SYDVKM. For the CDR3, the DNA is TGTGCCAGCAGCCGGGGGGGTGAAAAACTGTTTTTT. Translating it yields CASSRGGEKLFF.

The chain joins TRBV9 to TRBJ2-6; TRBD1 matches at 11 bases. This CDR3 has 19 amino acids. The V gene end was trimmed by 3 bases and the J gene end by 1 base; junction bases not matched to a gene: 9. Germline V CDR1 and CDR2: SGDLS, YYNGEE. This CDR3 is CASSEQTGTGGSGANVLTF. Written as DNA, the CDR3 is TGTGCCAGCAGCGAACAGACCGGGACAGGGGGATCTGGGGCCAACGTCCTGACTTTC.

The chain recombines TRBV21-1 with TRBJ2-2; the tabulated D call, TRBD2, remains unverified against the DNA. TRBV21-1 is listed as a pseudogene. This CDR3 spans 14 amino acids. CDR3 protein: CASPSGGASGELFF. The CDR3 coding sequence is TGTGCCAGCCCTTCCGGGGGGGCCTCCGGGGAGCTGTTTTTT.

The chain joins TRBV10-3 to TRBJ1-2; D remains unclear. CDR1 and CDR2 (germline): ENHRY, SYGVKD. The CDR3 is 13 amino acids. Between the trimmed V and J ends, which lost 0 bases and 8 bases, there was a span of 10 bases. The CDR3 reads CAISESEYWGYTF. CDR3 bases: TGTGCCATCAGTGAGTCTGAGTATTGGGGCTACACCTTC.

The chain couples TRBV2 to TRBJ2-3; D may be TRBD1 (6 bases). The V end lost 6 bases, the J end lost 9 bases, and 13 bases lay between the germline ends. The CDR3 contains 12 residues. Looked up from germline, CDR1 is SNHLY and CDR2 is FYNNEI. CDR3 nucleotide sequence: TGTGCCAGCAGAGACAGGCAGGAGACGCAGTATTTT. It encodes CASRDRQETQYF.

V gene TRBV4-1 combines with J gene TRBJ2-7; 10 nucleotides match TRBD2. Germline values: CDR1 MGHRA, CDR2 YSYEKL. The trim removed 3 bases at V and 7 bases at J, leaving 6 bases unmatched. The CDR3 loop spans 14 amino acids. CDR3 nucleotides: TGCGCCAGCAGCCATGCCGGACTAGCGGAGGAGCAGTACTTC. It is translated as CASSHAGLAEEQYF.

The rearrangement uses TRBV13 and TRBJ2-7; 8 bases match TRBD1. V shed 5 bases and J 5 bases; nucleotides not matched to a gene: 11. Looked up from germline, CDR1 is PRHDT and CDR2 is FYEKMQ (reference sequence). This CDR3 region has 15 residues. The CDR3 coding sequence is TGTGCCAGCAGCCACGGGGACAGGCGATCCCACGAGCAGTACTTC. Protein sequence: CASSHGDRRSHEQYF.

The chain combines TRBV6-5 with TRBJ1-1, with D hard to call. This CDR3 is built from 13 residues. Per the germline V gene, CDR1 is MNHEY and CDR2 is SVGAGI. V gave up 3 bases and J gave up 1 base, with 6 bases separating them. The CDR3 DNA sequence: TGTGCCAGCAGTTATCGTCGGAACACTGAAGCTTTCTTT. It yields the protein CASSYRRNTEAFF.

The V and J genes are TRBV2 and TRBJ2-1; D call uncertain. CDR1 and CDR2 (germline): SNHLY, FYNNEI. V was pared by 0 bases and J by 9 bases, with 9 bases between. The CDR3 loop spans 13 amino acids. The CDR3 spells CASSEANGGEQFF. CDR3 nucleotides: TGTGCCAGCAGTGAAGCAAACGGCGGTGAGCAGTTCTTC. The whole variable domain, remainder taken from reference TRBV2 and TRBJ2-1, is EPEVTQTPSHQVTQMGQEVILRCVPISNHLYFYWYRQILGQKVEFLVSFYNNEISEKSEIFDDQFSVERPDGSNFTLKIRSTKLEDSAMYFCASSEANGGEQFFGPGTRLTVL.

The count of this clone is one. This sequence joins TRBV20-1 and TRBJ2-7; 11 positions agree with TRBD2. The CDR3 is 13 amino acids. From germline, CDR1 is DFQATT and CDR2 SNEGSKA (reference sequence). The junction had 3 bases not matched to a gene; V was cut back by 3 bases and J by 5 bases. For the CDR3, the DNA is TGCAGTGCTAGTAGCGGGAGGGCCAACGAGCAGTACTTC. Translated, it gives CSASSGRANEQYF.

V is TRBV28 and J is TRBJ1-6, with D hard to call. From germline, CDR1 is MDHEN and CDR2 SYDVKM. The V end was cut by 4 bases, the J end by 2 bases, with 12 bases between. This CDR3 comprises 16 residues. The DNA for the CDR3 is TGTGCCAGCAGTTCTCCCGCCACTCCCTATAATTCACCCCTCCACTTT. Translated: CASSSPATPYNSPLHF.

V and J are TRBV13 and TRBJ2-1; D uncertain. Germline lookup yields CDR1 PRHDT and CDR2 FYEKMQ (reference sequence). The CDR3 consists of 14 residues. V was shortened by 6 bases and J by 6 bases, with 15 bases between the two germline ends. In nucleotides, the CDR3 is TGTGCCAGCAGGCCCTTTCGTCCAGGCAATGAGCAGTTCTTC. As protein: CASRPFRPGNEQFF.